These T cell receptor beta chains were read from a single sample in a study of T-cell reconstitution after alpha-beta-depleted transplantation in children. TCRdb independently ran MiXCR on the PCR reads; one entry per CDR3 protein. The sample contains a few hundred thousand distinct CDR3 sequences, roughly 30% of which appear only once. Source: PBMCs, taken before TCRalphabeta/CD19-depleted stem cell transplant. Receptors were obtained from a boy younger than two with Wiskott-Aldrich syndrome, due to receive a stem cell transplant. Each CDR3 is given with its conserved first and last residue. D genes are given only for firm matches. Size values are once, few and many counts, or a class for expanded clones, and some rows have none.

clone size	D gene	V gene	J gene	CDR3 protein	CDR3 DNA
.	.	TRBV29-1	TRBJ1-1	CSVSGTPWAFF	TGCAGCGTATCCGGGACGCCGTGGGCTTTCTTT
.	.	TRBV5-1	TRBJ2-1	CASSVIKGAYNEQFF	TGCGCCAGCAGCGTAATAAAGGGGGCCTACAATGAGCAGTTCTTC
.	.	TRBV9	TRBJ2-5	CASSPLGGRETQYF	TGTGCCAGCAGCCCCCTCGGGGGTAGAGAGACCCAGTACTTC
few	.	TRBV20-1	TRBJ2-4	CSARAAGRKNIQYF	TGCAGTGCTAGAGCAGCGGGCCGCAAAAACATTCAGTACTTC
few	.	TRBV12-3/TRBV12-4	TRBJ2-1	CASSPYGLGNNEQFF	TGTGCCAGCAGTCCCTATGGGTTGGGCAACAATGAGCAGTTCTTC
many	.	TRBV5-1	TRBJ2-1	CASSLVSQNYNEQFF	TGCGCCAGCAGCTTGGTTAGTCAGAACTACAATGAGCAGTTCTTC
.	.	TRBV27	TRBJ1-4	CASSLRETNEKLFF	TGTGCCAGCAGTTTGCGGGAGACTAATGAAAAACTGTTTTTT
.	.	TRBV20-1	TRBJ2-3	CSARGWAELPTDTQYF	TGCAGTGCTAGAGGGTGGGCCGAGCTTCCCACAGATACGCAGTATTTT
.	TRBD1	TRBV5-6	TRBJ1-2	CASSLWRDRSNYGYTF	TGTGCCAGCAGCCTCTGGAGGGACAGGTCAAATTATGGCTACACCTTC
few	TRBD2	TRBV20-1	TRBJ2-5	CSARDPSGRHQETQYF	TGCAGTGCTAGAGATCCGAGCGGGAGACACCAAGAGACCCAGTACTTC
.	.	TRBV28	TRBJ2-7	CASRGDPIYEQYF	TGTGCCAGCAGGGGGGACCCAATTTACGAGCAGTACTTC
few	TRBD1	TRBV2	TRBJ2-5	CASSADRGQETQYF	TGTGCCAGCAGTGCGGACAGGGGTCAAGAGACCCAGTACTTC
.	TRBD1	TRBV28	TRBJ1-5	CASLEGAHSQPQHF	TGTGCCAGCTTGGAGGGGGCGCATAGTCAGCCCCAGCATTTT